These 27 T cell receptor beta chains originate from one sample sequenced in a study of T cell clonality in common variable immunodeficiency. Generated by immunoSEQ multiplex PCR, the TCRdb table keeps only in-frame clones and is missing some. The sample contains approximately 75,000 clones, none of them singletons. The sample was peripheral blood mononuclear cells. These receptors originate from a person aged 18 to 70 in good health.

Concerning this clone: The read comes to an end 3 residues before the CDR3 does, leaving the germline J gene to fill in the end. Other DNA sequences of this sample code for an identical CDR3. The V gene is TRBV20-1, the J gene TRBJ1-2; the match to TRBD1 covers 11 bases. There are 15 residues in the CDR3. The V gene end was trimmed by 5 bases and the J gene end by 4 bases; junction bases not matched to a gene: 9. Germline V gene lookup returns CDR1 DFQATT and CDR2 SNEGSKA (reference sequence). CDR3 sequence reads: CSASRPGTGGYGYTF. The CDR3 bases that were read are TGCAGTGCTTCACGGCCCGGGACAGGGGGCTATGGC.

There are many counts of this clone. The read halts 3 residues ahead of the CDR3 end, with the missing end drawn from the germline J gene. The chain has TRBV5-4 and TRBJ2-7, with a tentative D call TRBD1 (5 bases). The CDR3 contains 14 residues. V lost 0 bases and J 5 bases, leaving 12 bases between the germline ends. CDR1 is SGHNT and CDR2 is YYREEE in the germline V gene (reference sequence). The CDR3 sequence: CASSLVEQDDEQYF. The covered CDR3 bases are TGTGCCAGCAGCTTGGTGGAACAGGATGACGAG.

This clone was recorded many times. With the read ending 3 residues before the CDR3 end, the germline J gene is used to fill in that end. The chain carries TRBV19 and TRBJ2-1, with 11 bases lining up with TRBD2. Germline lookup yields CDR1 LNHDA and CDR2 SQIVND (reference sequence). V trimming: 8 bases; J trimming: 1 base; junction bases outside the gene matches: 4. CDR3 length: 15 residues. The CDR3 region is CASHTSGSSYNEQFF. The CDR3 DNA, read in part, is TGTGCCAGTCATACTAGCGGGAGTTCCTACAATGAG.

Regarding this clone: The CDR3 is cut off 3 residues early in the read; its end comes from the germline J gene. The V and J genes are TRBV2 and TRBJ2-2, with D maybe TRBD1 (5 bases). Trimming stripped 4 bases from V and 6 bases from J, with 15 bases between. The CDR3 is made up of 15 amino acids. Germline CDR1 and CDR2: SNHLY and FYNNEI. The DNA read from the CDR3 is TGTGCCAGCAGTGGTCAGGGATCGTTAGCCGGGGAG. This sequence encodes CASSGQGSLAGE. The CDR3 in its entirety is CASSGQGSLAGELFF.

This clone has just a few counts. With the read ending 3 residues before the CDR3 end, the germline J gene is used to fill in that end. V is TRBV5-1 and J is TRBJ1-5; the match to TRBD1 covers 9 bases. Per the germline V gene, CDR1 is SGHRS and CDR2 is YFSETQ. The CDR3 spans 14 residues. V trimming: 4 bases; J trimming: 7 bases; junction bases outside the gene matches: 6. CDR3 loop: CASSLGQGQQPQHF. Incomplete CDR3 DNA: TGCGCCAGCAGCCTCGGACAGGGGCAACAGCCC.

This clone was found many times. An end of the junction differs from the germline gene, which may be a read error. Sequencing ends 3 residues short of the CDR3 end; the germline J gene provides the rest. The chain carries TRBV20-1 and TRBJ2-2, with TRBD2 identical over 10 bases. The CDR3 has 16 residues. CDR1 DFQATT and CDR2 SNEGSKA come from the germline V gene (reference sequence). CDR3 DNA, as far as it was read: TGCAGTGCTGGAGATTTGACTAGCGGGTACACCGGGGAG. It is translated as CSAGDLTSGYTGE. The full CDR3 protein reads CSAGDLTSGYTGELFF.

This clone was counted many times. CDR3 DNA, as far as it was read: TGTGCCAGCAGTGAATCGTCAACAGGGGGCACAGATACG. It is translated as CASSESSTGGTDT. The whole CDR3 region reads CASSESSTGGTDTQYF. The chain joins TRBV12-3 or TRBV12-4 to TRBJ2-3; TRBD1 agrees at 7 bases. The CDR3 end falls 3 residues outside the read, so it is completed with the germline J gene. CDR3 length: 16 residues. The J segment lost 1 base and the V segment lost 5 bases, leaving 9 bases of the junction unmatched.

This clone showed up many times. The DNA ends 3 residues before the CDR3 does, and the rest of the CDR3 is filled in from the germline J gene. The chain uses TRBV19 and TRBJ2-1; the match to TRBD1 covers 9 bases. With 3 bases clipped from V and 4 bases from J, the junction kept 7 bases outside the gene matches. The CDR3 totals 16 residues. Germline CDR1 LNHDA, CDR2 SQIVND (reference sequence). The sequenced CDR3 bases are TGTGCCAGTAGTATCCTCGCCGGGACAGGGTACAATGAG. It encodes CASSILAGTGYNE. The full CDR3 reads CASSILAGTGYNEQFF. The full variable domain, rest sourced from reference TRBV19 and TRBJ2-1, is DGGITQSPKYLFRKEGQNVTLSCEQNLNHDAMYWYRQDPGQGLRLIYYSQIVNDFQKGDIAEGYSVSREKKESFPLTVTSAQKNPTAFYLCASSILAGTGYNEQFFGPGTRLTVL.

This clone was counted many times. From the germline J gene comes the end of the CDR3, since the read stops 3 residues before it. The V call is TRBV30, the J call TRBJ2-7; TRBD2 aligns across 7 bases. The germline V gene encodes CDR1 GTSNPN and CDR2 SVGIG (reference sequence). V lost 2 bases, J lost 0 bases, and 7 bases stayed unmatched. This CDR3 has 15 residues. The DNA read from the CDR3 is TGTGCCTGGAGTAGTGGGACTACCTTCTCCTACGAG. It encodes CAWSSGTTFSYE. The CDR3 in full is CAWSSGTTFSYEQYF.

This clone appeared many times. Read sequence stops 3 residues before the CDR3 end, and the germline J gene provides the missing end. This chain connects TRBV18 to TRBJ1-2, with D maybe TRBD1 (5 bases). Germline CDR1 and CDR2: KGHSH and LQKENI. The CDR3 totals 13 residues. Trimming left V 3 bases short and J 7 bases short, with 12 bases between. The part of the CDR3 DNA that was read is TGTGCCAGCTCACCGATGGGGCAGAGTGGC. Translated, it gives CASSPMGQSG. The complete CDR3 sequence is CASSPMGQSGYTF.

This clone occurred many times. The CDR3 end lies 3 residues beyond the end of the read and is filled in from the germline J gene. The V and J genes are TRBV19 and TRBJ2-1; TRBD2 matches at 13 bases. This CDR3 has 15 amino acids. Germline loops: CDR1 LNHDA, CDR2 SQIVND (reference sequence). The V and J ends lost 4 bases and 4 bases, in that order; junction bases with no gene match: 1. Here the CDR3 reads CASSKLAGGYNEQFF. The sequenced part of the CDR3 DNA is TGTGCCAGTAGTAAACTAGCGGGAGGGTACAATGAG. Full variable domain (remainder filled in from reference TRBV19 and TRBJ2-1): DGGITQSPKYLFRKEGQNVTLSCEQNLNHDAMYWYRQDPGQGLRLIYYSQIVNDFQKGDIAEGYSVSREKKESFPLTVTSAQKNPTAFYLCASSKLAGGYNEQFFGPGTRLTVL.

This clone was observed many times. The missing CDR3 end, 3 residues past where the read stops, is filled in from the germline J gene. Other nucleotide sequences in the sample specify the same CDR3. The chain recombines TRBV20-1 with TRBJ2-1; 11 bases are shared with TRBD2. Trimming took 3 bases from V and 3 from J; bases not matched to a gene: 1. CDR3 size: 14 residues. Germline CDR1 and CDR2: DFQATT and SNEGSKA (reference sequence). CDR3 region: CSARGLAVYNEQFF. CDR3 DNA (partial): TGCAGTGCTAGGGGACTAGCGGTCTACAATGAG.

This clone was found many times. The read halts 3 residues ahead of the CDR3 end, with the missing end drawn from the germline J gene. This rearrangement joins TRBV10-1 to TRBJ2-1; no reliable D call. The length of the CDR3 is 13 residues. Between the trimmed V and J ends, which lost 7 bases and 2 bases, there was a span of 9 bases. The germline V gene has CDR1 WNHNN and CDR2 SYGVQD (reference sequence). The DNA read from the CDR3 is TGCGCCAGCACGCCCAGAACCTACAATGAG. Its protein product is CASTPRTYNE. The CDR3 reads in full as CASTPRTYNEQFF.

Many counts were recorded for this clone. The DNA ends 3 residues before the CDR3 does, and the rest of the CDR3 is filled in from the germline J gene. The chain combines TRBV5-8 with TRBJ2-1, with D maybe TRBD2 (5 bases). The CDR3 runs to 12 residues. Germline V gene lookup returns CDR1 SGHTS and CDR2 YDEGEE. Trimming took off 1 base at V and 9 bases at J, with 8 bases between the two ends. CDR3 DNA, as far as it was read: TGTGCCAGCAGCTTGAGGACTCCTGAG. Amino acids: CASSLRTPE. The CDR3 in its entirety is CASSLRTPEQFF.

This clone has at least ten counts. Sequencing ends 3 residues short of the CDR3 end; the germline J gene provides the rest. This sequence joins TRBV20-1 and TRBJ2-5; TRBD1 agrees at 7 bases. The germline V gene has CDR1 DFQATT and CDR2 SNEGSKA (reference sequence). The CDR3 runs 15 residues. Unmatched junction bases numbered 12, after V lost 4 bases and J lost 4 bases. The CDR3 loop is CSATRLRDSLETQYF. CDR3 DNA (partial): TGCAGTGCTACGAGACTAAGGGACAGCCTAGAGACC.

This clone appeared many times. The sequenced fragment ends 3 residues before the CDR3 boundary, so the rest is inferred from the germline J gene. The gene calls are TRBV5-1 and TRBJ2-2; the D gene is possibly TRBD1 (6 bases). Trimming left V 2 bases short and J 4 bases short, with 9 bases between. This CDR3 region has 14 residues. Germline V gives CDR1 SGHRS, CDR2 YFSETQ. The CDR3 is CASSFGQSTGELFF. The sequenced part of the CDR3 DNA is TGCGCCAGCAGCTTTGGACAGAGCACCGGGGAG. The complete variable domain, with remaining parts taken from reference TRBV5-1 and TRBJ2-2, reads KAGVTQTPRYLIKTRGQQVTLSCSPISGHRSVSWYQQTPGQGLQFLFEYFSETQRNKGNFPGRFSGRQFSNSRSEMNVSTLELGDSALYLCASSFGQSTGELFFGEGSRLTVL.

This clone was seen repeatedly, ten times or more. The read ends 3 residues shy of where the CDR3 ends; the end is completed using the germline J gene. The chain couples TRBV2 to TRBJ2-1; TRBD2 matches at 7 bases. CDR3 length: 15 residues. Trimming took 6 bases from V and 4 from J; bases not matched to a gene: 9. Germline V CDR1 and CDR2: SNHLY, FYNNEI. The CDR3 here is CASSDGVSGYNEQFF. The part of the CDR3 DNA that was read is TGTGCCAGCAGCGATGGGGTTAGCGGGTACAATGAG.

At least ten counts were recorded for this clone. The CDR3 goes on 3 residues after the read ends, and that part is filled in from the germline J gene. The chain links TRBV18 to TRBJ2-1, with 7 nucleotides matching TRBD1. The CDR3 loop spans 17 amino acids. Trimming removed 1 base from V and 8 bases from J; junction bases left unmatched: 14. Germline V CDR1 and CDR2: KGHSH, LQKENI. The CDR3 sequence is CASSPLMGTVIPHEQFF. Incomplete CDR3 DNA: TGTGCCAGCTCACCACTAATGGGGACAGTTATCCCCCATGAG.

This clone was seen ten or more times. The read ends 3 residues before the CDR3 terminus; that terminus is restored from the germline J gene. The J gene is TRBJ2-7, the V gene TRBV20-1; D perhaps matches TRBD2 (5 bases). In germline, CDR1 is DFQATT, CDR2 SNEGSKA (reference sequence). The CDR3 totals 12 residues. Trimming cost V 7 bases and J 4 bases, with 14 bases left between them. Incomplete CDR3 DNA: TGCAGTGGAAGAGGGTATGGTTACGAG. Encoded protein: CSGRGYGYE. The whole CDR3 protein reads CSGRGYGYEQYF.

This clone was seen repeatedly, ten times or more. The read is 3 residues too short to cover the CDR3 end, so that end is filled in from the germline J gene. V usage is TRBV19 and J usage is TRBJ2-7; no reliable D call. V was clipped by 4 bases and J by 3 bases, with 13 bases between them. The CDR3 is 14 residues long. Per germline, CDR1 LNHDA and CDR2 SQIVND (reference sequence). CDR3: CASSTLGVIYEQYF. The sequenced CDR3 bases are TGTGCCAGTAGTACCCTCGGTGTTATCTACGAG.

In this sample, this clone turned up many times. The read finishes 3 residues shy of the CDR3 end, and the germline J gene is used to complete it. This chain uses TRBV19 with TRBJ2-7, with D perhaps matching TRBD1 or TRBD2 (6 bases each). The germline gives CDR1 LNHDA, CDR2 SQIVND (reference sequence). This CDR3 contains 15 residues. V was cut by 6 bases and J by 2 bases, with 17 bases left in between. The CDR3 sequence: CASSIRGGGTYEQYF. The DNA read from the CDR3 is TGTGCCAGTAGCATTAGAGGGGGAGGAACCTACGAG.

This clone came up many times. The CDR3 end falls 3 residues outside the read, so it is completed with the germline J gene. The chain is built from TRBV7-3 and TRBJ2-1, with 14 nucleotides matching TRBD2. Per germline, CDR1 SGHTA and CDR2 FQGTGA. V was pared by 5 bases and J by 8 bases, with 5 bases of the junction left unmatched. There are 15 residues in the CDR3. CDR3 bases read: TGTGCCAGCAGCAAAGCGACTAGCGGGAGGGATGAG. This codes for CASSKATSGRDE. The entire CDR3 sequence reads CASSKATSGRDEQFF.

This clone was seen at least ten times. The CDR3 end is not reached by the read, which stops 3 residues before it; the germline J gene fills it in. The V and J genes are TRBV23-1 and TRBJ2-2; 7 nucleotides align to TRBD1. TRBV23-1 is flagged as an ORF with uncertain function. The CDR3 contains 17 residues. V lost 3 bases to trimming and J lost 5 bases; unmatched junction nucleotides: 12. The CDR3 sequence is CASSQIDSGQATGELFF. CDR3 DNA (partial): TGCGCCAGCAGTCAGATTGATTCCGGACAGGCTACCGGGGAG.

This clone appeared many times. The read terminates 3 residues ahead of where the CDR3 ends, so the germline J gene completes it. The gene calls are TRBV7-3 and TRBJ2-5; 8 bases match TRBD2. The CDR3 length is 15 residues. Trimming took 3 bases from V and 0 from J; bases not matched to a gene: 3. Germline V gene sequence: CDR1 SGHTA, CDR2 FQGTGA. CDR3 residues: CASSLGGGNQETQYF. The sequenced part of the CDR3 DNA is TGTGCCAGCAGCTTGGGCGGGGGGAACCAAGAGACC.

The table lists this clone with many counts. Read data end 3 residues before the CDR3 end; the end is taken from the germline J gene. The chain couples TRBV20-1 to TRBJ2-1; tentatively, D is TRBD2 (6 bases). CDR3 length: 15 amino acids. V lost 3 bases to trimming and J lost 1 base, with 13 bases between them. Germline CDR1 and CDR2: DFQATT and SNEGSKA (reference sequence). CDR3 sequence reads: CSASGGAGSYNEQFF. CDR3 bases read: TGCAGTGCTAGTGGAGGGGCGGGGTCCTACAATGAG.

The sample holds many counts of this clone. The read halts 3 residues ahead of the CDR3 end, with the missing end drawn from the germline J gene. The chain joins TRBV7-2 to TRBJ1-1; D is uncertain. This CDR3 spans 14 amino acids. V was shortened by 1 base and J by 4 bases, with 10 bases between the two germline ends. The germline CDR1 and CDR2 sequences are SGHTA and FQGNSA. CDR3 protein: CASSLEARATEAFF. CDR3 bases read: TGTGCCAGCAGCTTAGAGGCCCGTGCCACTGAA.

This clone was observed a handful of times. The sequenced fragment ends 3 residues before the CDR3 boundary, so the rest is inferred from the germline J gene. The chain uses TRBV7-6 and TRBJ1-1; D is uncertain. Germline CDR1 and CDR2: SGHVS and FNYEAQ. The CDR3 runs to 13 residues. Trimming left V 5 bases short and J 0 bases short, with 7 bases between. Incomplete CDR3 DNA: TGTGCCAGCAGCCAGGATTTGAACACTGAA. Translation: CASSQDLNTE. The CDR3 as a whole reads CASSQDLNTEAFF.